A single sample is the source of the 19 T cell receptor beta chains below, sequenced in a study of cytomegalovirus exposure and HLA in healthy donors. Profiling relied on immunoSEQ multiplex PCR, and the TCRdb table lists in-frame clones only, not all of them. The table shows about 220,000 clones, with just under 90% occurring only once. Material: PBMCs. These receptor sequences come from a man in his late teens or twenties in good health and CMV-seronegative.

The chain uses TRBV6-5 and TRBJ2-7; 9 positions agree with TRBD1. This CDR3 has 16 amino acids. The V and J ends lost 0 bases and 1 base, in that order; junction bases with no gene match: 4. CDR1 and CDR2 from the germline V gene are MNHEY and SVGAGI. CDR3 protein: CASSYSTGGLSYEQYF. The DNA for the CDR3 is TGTGCCAGCAGTTACTCGACAGGGGGTTTATCCTACGAGCAGTACTTC.

This clone was recorded once. The genes are TRBV6-5 and TRBJ2-7; 8 bases match TRBD2. The germline V gene has CDR1 MNHEY and CDR2 SVGAGI. V lost 2 bases and J lost 7; bases outside the gene matches: 1. This CDR3 is built from 12 residues. In nucleotides, the CDR3 is TGTGCCAGCAGTTACGCGGGGGGTGAGCAGTACTTC. Its translation is CASSYAGGEQYF.

This chain connects TRBV6-5 to TRBJ2-7; D is ambiguous. Germline V gene lookup returns CDR1 MNHEY and CDR2 SVGAGI. The CDR3 is 14 residues long. Trimming shortened V by 6 bases and J by 2 bases, and 14 bases separated the two germline ends. CDR3 in DNA: TGTGCCAGCAGCCGCCTGGAGCGTCCCTACGAGCAGTACTTC. Its translation is CASSRLERPYEQYF.

This clone has only one observation. The gene calls are TRBV28 and TRBJ2-5; 8 bases agree with TRBD1. This CDR3 region has 15 residues. Germline V CDR1 and CDR2: MDHEN, SYDVKM. The V gene end was trimmed by 5 bases and the J gene end by 2 bases; junction bases not matched to a gene: 7. Written as DNA, the CDR3 is TGTGCCAGCAGTACCCCGGGACAGGCGCAAGAGACCCAGTACTTC. Residues: CASSTPGQAQETQYF. Full variable domain (rest looked up from reference TRBV28 and TRBJ2-5): DVKVTQSSRYLVKRTGEKVFLECVQDMDHENMFWYRQDPGLGLRLIYFSYDVKMKEKGDIPEGYSVSREKKERFSLILESASTNQTSMYLCASSTPGQAQETQYFGPGTRLLVL.

This clone was counted a few times. This rearrangement joins TRBV25-1 to TRBJ2-7, with 9 bases matching TRBD1. J was trimmed by 3 bases and V by 4 bases; bases with no gene match: 7. The V gene's germline CDR1 is MGHDK and CDR2 SYGVNS. This CDR3 comprises 15 residues. The CDR3 spells CASSGTDRGIYEQYF. CDR3 bases: TGTGCCAGCAGTGGGACAGACAGGGGGATCTACGAGCAGTACTTC.

This sequence joins TRBV18 and TRBJ2-5; D call uncertain. The germline V and J ends were trimmed by 3 bases and 5 bases, with 16 bases remaining between them. There are 15 residues in the CDR3. From germline, CDR1 is KGHSH and CDR2 LQKENI. The CDR3 coding sequence is TGTGCCAGCTCACCTGTCCTTGGCTTTTACGAGACCCAGTACTTC. It codes for CASSPVLGFYETQYF.

This chain links TRBV5-5 with TRBJ1-5; the D is unclear. The V gene's germline CDR1 is SGHKS and CDR2 YYEKEE (reference sequence). V was pared by 0 bases and J by 7 bases, with 8 bases between. The CDR3 contains 13 residues. This chain's CDR3 is CASSLVPEQPQHF. The CDR3, as DNA: TGTGCCAGCAGCTTGGTCCCCGAGCAGCCCCAGCATTTT.

This chain joins TRBV11-2 and TRBJ2-2; no definite D call. This CDR3 comprises 14 residues. V lost 1 base to trimming and J lost 6 bases, with 9 bases between them. CDR1 is SGHAT, CDR2 FQNNGV, per germline. The CDR3 sequence is CASSLGRLSGELFF. CDR3 DNA sequence: TGTGCCAGCAGCTTAGGCAGGTTGTCCGGGGAGCTGTTTTTT.

The rearrangement links TRBV5-6 to TRBJ2-1; 12 bases fit TRBD1. CDR3 length equals 16 residues. Germline V gives CDR1 SGHDT, CDR2 YYEEEE. V shed 1 base, J shed 8 bases, and the junction held 7 bases outside the gene matches. CDR3 nucleotides: TGTGCCAGCAGCTTGTCGGGGACAGGGGGCTTGGATGAGCAGTTCTTC. The encoded protein is CASSLSGTGGLDEQFF. Looking up the rest from reference TRBV5-6 and TRBJ2-1 gives the full variable domain: DAGVTQSPTHLIKTRGQQVTLRCSPKSGHDTVSWYQQALGQGPQFIFQYYEEEERQRGNFPDRFSGHQFPNYSSELNVNALLLGDSALYLCASSLSGTGGLDEQFFGPGTRLTVL.

This chain uses TRBV27 with TRBJ2-1; D not resolved. V lost 5 bases and J lost 5, with 7 bases in between. CDR1 is MNHEY and CDR2 is SMNVEV in the germline V gene (reference sequence). The CDR3 sequence is 12 residues long. CDR3 bases: TGTGCCAGCAGTCCCCTTAACAATGAGCAGTTCTTC. It codes for CASSPLNNEQFF.

The rearrangement links TRBV5-1 to TRBJ2-7; 10 nucleotides match TRBD2. The germline gives CDR1 SGHRS, CDR2 YFSETQ. The V segment lost 0 bases and the J segment 9 bases; nucleotides outside the gene matches: 21. This CDR3 is built from 19 residues. The CDR3 nucleotides read TGCGCCAGCAGCTTGGGGTCTAGCGGGAGCAGAGCCGGTGTAGTCTGGCAGTACTTC. Its translation is CASSLGSSGSRAGVVWQYF.

This rearrangement joins TRBV29-1 to TRBJ2-7; a weak D match, TRBD2 (6 bases). The CDR3 has 13 amino acids. The germline V gene has CDR1 SQVTM and CDR2 ANQGSEA. Trimming pared 6 bases from V and 6 bases from J, leaving 18 bases between. The CDR3 nucleotides read TGCAGCGTCGTAGCGTCCGCGGGGCTCGAGCAGTACTTC. As protein: CSVVASAGLEQYF.

The chain links TRBV28 to TRBJ1-2; D is undetermined. V lost 2 bases, J lost 5 bases, and 6 bases lay in between. This CDR3 has 12 residues. The germline V gene has CDR1 MDHEN and CDR2 SYDVKM. The CDR3 coding sequence is TGTGCCAGCAGTTTAGGAGAGTATGGCTACACCTTC. This translates into CASSLGEYGYTF.

This sequence joins TRBV19 and TRBJ1-4, with 7 bases fitting TRBD1. Losses at the gene ends were 5 bases for V and 0 bases for J; bases not matched to a gene: 6. Germline CDR1 and CDR2: LNHDA and SQIVND (reference sequence). This CDR3 has 16 residues. The CDR3 spells CASSPRTGTTNEKLFF. CDR3 coding DNA: TGTGCCAGTAGTCCTCGGACAGGAACAACTAATGAAAAACTGTTTTTT.

The chain carries TRBV7-9 and TRBJ1-6, with TRBD1 matching 8 bases. The CDR3 is 15 amino acids. Germline CDR1 and CDR2: SEHNR and FQNEAQ (reference sequence). The J segment lost 8 bases and the V segment lost 6 bases, leaving 9 bases of the junction unmatched. CDR3 sequence: CASSSLTGGDSPLHF. The DNA for the CDR3 is TGTGCCAGCAGTAGCCTTACAGGGGGGGATTCACCCCTCCACTTT.

This clone occurred once. V gene TRBV7-2 combines with J gene TRBJ2-5; possible D gene TRBD2, 5 bases. Germline CDR1 is SGHTA and CDR2 is FQGNSA. With 3 bases removed from V and 5 bases from J, the gap between germline ends came to 13 bases. The CDR3 is made up of 14 amino acids. The CDR3 is CASSFTGSLETQYF. As DNA, the CDR3 is TGTGCCAGCAGCTTTACGGGGTCGCTGGAGACCCAGTACTTC.

The V call is TRBV5-3, the J call TRBJ2-3, with 12 bases lining up with TRBD2. TRBV5-3 falls under the ORF class, with uncertain function. The CDR3 consists of 16 residues. Trimming took 5 bases from V and 1 from J; bases not matched to a gene: 5. CDR3 nucleotides: TGTGCCAGAAGACAAGGACTAGCGGGATGCACAGATACGCAGTATTTT. Translation: CARRQGLAGCTDTQYF.

The chain recombines TRBV6-5 with TRBJ2-1; D remains unclear. The CDR3 extends over 11 amino acids. V was trimmed by 6 bases and J by 7 bases, leaving 7 bases between them. Per germline, CDR1 MNHEY and CDR2 SVGAGI. CDR3 nucleotide sequence: TGTGCCAGCAGAAACCAGAATGAGCAGTTCTTC. Translation gives CASRNQNEQFF.

The chain uses TRBV6-5 and TRBJ1-5, with D tentatively TRBD1 (6 bases). The CDR3 runs 13 residues. Trimming took 8 bases from V and 4 from J, leaving 12 bases between them. CDR1 is MNHEY and CDR2 is SVGAGI in the germline V gene. The CDR3 DNA reads as TGTGCCAGCGCTGGACAGCAAAATCAGCCCCAGCATTTT. This codes for CASAGQQNQPQHF.